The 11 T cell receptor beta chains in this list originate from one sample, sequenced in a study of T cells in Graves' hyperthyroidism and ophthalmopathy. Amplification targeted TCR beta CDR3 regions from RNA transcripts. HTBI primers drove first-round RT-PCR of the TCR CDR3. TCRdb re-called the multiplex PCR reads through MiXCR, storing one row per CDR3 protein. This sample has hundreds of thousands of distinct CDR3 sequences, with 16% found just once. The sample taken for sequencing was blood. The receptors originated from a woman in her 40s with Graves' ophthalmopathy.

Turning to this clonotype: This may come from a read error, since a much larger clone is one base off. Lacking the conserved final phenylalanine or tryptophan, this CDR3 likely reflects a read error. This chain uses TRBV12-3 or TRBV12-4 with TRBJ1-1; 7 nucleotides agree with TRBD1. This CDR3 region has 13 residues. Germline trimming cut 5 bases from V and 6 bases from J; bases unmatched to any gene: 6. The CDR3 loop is CASSLRQGAEAFL. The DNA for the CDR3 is TGTGCCAGCAGTCTAAGACAGGGCGCTGAAGCTTTCCTT.

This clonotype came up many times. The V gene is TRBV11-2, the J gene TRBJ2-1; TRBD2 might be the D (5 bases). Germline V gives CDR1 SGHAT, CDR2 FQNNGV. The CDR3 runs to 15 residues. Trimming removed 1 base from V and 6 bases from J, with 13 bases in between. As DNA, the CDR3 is TGTGCCAGCAGCTTAGTACCCCTAGCTAGCAATGAGCAGTTCTTC. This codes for CASSLVPLASNEQFF.

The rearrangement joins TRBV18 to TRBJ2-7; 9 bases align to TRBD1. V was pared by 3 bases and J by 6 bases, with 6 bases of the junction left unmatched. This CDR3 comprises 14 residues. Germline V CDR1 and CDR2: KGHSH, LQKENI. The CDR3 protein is CASSPAQGAVEQYF. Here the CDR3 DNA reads TGTGCCAGCTCACCGGCACAGGGGGCGGTCGAGCAGTACTTC.

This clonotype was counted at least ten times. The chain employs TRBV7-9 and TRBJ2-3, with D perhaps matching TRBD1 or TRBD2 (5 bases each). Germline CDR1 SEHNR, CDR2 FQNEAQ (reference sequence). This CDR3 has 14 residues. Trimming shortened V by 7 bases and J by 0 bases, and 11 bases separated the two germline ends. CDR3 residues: CASTARGSTDTQYF. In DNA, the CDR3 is TGTGCCAGCACAGCGAGGGGAAGCACAGATACGCAGTATTTT.

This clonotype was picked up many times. The CDR3 bases are TGTGCCTGGAGTGTAACACCAAACACTGAAGCTTTCTTT. Residues: CAWSVTPNTEAFF. V and J are TRBV30 and TRBJ1-1, with no clear D. In germline, CDR1 is GTSNPN, CDR2 SVGIG (reference sequence). This CDR3 spans 13 amino acids. V was shortened by 0 bases and J by 2 bases, with 7 bases between the two germline ends.

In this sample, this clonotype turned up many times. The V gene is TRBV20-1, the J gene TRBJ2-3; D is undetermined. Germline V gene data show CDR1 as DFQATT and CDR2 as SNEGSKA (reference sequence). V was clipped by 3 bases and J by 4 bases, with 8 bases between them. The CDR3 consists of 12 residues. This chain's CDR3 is CSASWAADTQYF. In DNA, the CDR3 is TGCAGTGCTAGCTGGGCGGCAGATACGCAGTATTTT.

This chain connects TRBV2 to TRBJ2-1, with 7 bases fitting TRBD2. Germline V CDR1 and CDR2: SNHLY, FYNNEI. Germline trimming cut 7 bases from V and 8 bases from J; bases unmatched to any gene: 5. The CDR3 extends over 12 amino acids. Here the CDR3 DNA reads TGTGCCAGCAACCGACTAGCTCATGAGCAGTTCTTC. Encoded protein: CASNRLAHEQFF. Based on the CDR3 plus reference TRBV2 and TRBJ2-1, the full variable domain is EPEVTQTPSHQVTQMGQEVILRCVPISNHLYFYWYRQILGQKVEFLVSFYNNEISEKSEIFDDQFSVERPDGSNFTLKIRSTKLEDSAMYFCASNRLAHEQFFGPGTRLTVL.

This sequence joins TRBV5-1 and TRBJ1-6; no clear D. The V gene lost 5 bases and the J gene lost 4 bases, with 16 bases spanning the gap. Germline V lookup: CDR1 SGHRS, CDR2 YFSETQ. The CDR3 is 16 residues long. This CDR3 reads CASRPRSTDYNSPLHF. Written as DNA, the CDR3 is TGCGCCAGCAGACCGCGAAGTACAGATTATAATTCACCCCTCCACTTT.

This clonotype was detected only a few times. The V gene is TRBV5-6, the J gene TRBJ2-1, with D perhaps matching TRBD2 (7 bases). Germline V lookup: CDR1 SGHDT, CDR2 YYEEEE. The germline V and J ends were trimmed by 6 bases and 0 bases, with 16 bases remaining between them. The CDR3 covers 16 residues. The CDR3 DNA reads TGTGCCAGCATCGGTAGGGGAGGGGGCTCCTACAATGAGCAGTTCTTC. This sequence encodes CASIGRGGGSYNEQFF.

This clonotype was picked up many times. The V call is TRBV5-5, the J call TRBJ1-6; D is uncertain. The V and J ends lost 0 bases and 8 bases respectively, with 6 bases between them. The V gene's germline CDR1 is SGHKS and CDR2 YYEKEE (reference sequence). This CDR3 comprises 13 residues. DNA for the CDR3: TGTGCCAGCAGCTTGGGCCCTCATTCACCCCTCCACTTT. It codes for CASSLGPHSPLHF.

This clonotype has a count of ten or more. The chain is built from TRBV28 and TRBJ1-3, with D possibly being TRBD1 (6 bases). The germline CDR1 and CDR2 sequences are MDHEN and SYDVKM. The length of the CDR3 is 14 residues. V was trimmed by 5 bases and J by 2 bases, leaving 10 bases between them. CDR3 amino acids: CASSPGQTGNTIYF. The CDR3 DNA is TGTGCCAGCAGTCCCGGACAGACTGGAAACACCATATATTTT.